A selection of T cell receptor beta chains follows, all from one sample in a study of T cells in Graves' hyperthyroidism and ophthalmopathy. TCRdb passed the multiplex PCR reads through MiXCR, listing each CDR3 protein once. The data hold fewer than 800,000 distinct CDR3 sequences, with 16% observed a single time. The material sequenced was blood. These receptors came from a man younger than 35 with Graves' hyperthyroidism. Each CDR3 is given without its conserved first and last residue.

v_call	cdr3_aa
TRBV19	ASSMGHLNTGELF
TRBV7-2	ASSGQVGYEQY
TRBV11-3	ASSPRAGAYGYT
TRBV19	ASSIEGLSSYNEQF
TRBV2	ASRGDLNTEAF
TRBV18	ASSPEIVGKPVSGANVLT
TRBV19	ASSMGSLSSYEQY
TRBV3-1	ASSQGRVGTQY
TRBV30	AWMVQGADEKLF
TRBV28	ASSYVGNQETQY
TRBV30	AWSTGMRGNQPQH
TRBV6-1	ASTRHRSYEQY
TRBV28	ASSLWLDHNYSGANVLT
TRBV9	ASSVGGPEAF
TRBV18	ASSPGPGVDSNQPQH
TRBV19	AVRGELYGYT
TRBV5-1	ASRRFWGVNTIY
TRBV11-2	ASSLYGRVADTQY
TRBV12-3/TRBV12-4	ASSLVPPSASPHTEAF
TRBV10-3	ASEDSSYNEQF
TRBV29-1	SVPGLAGGAVTYEQY
TRBV7-9	ASSSTARGQPQH
TRBV3-1	ASSHPRGGGLETQY
TRBV11-3	ASSPGLHLQETQY
TRBV7-2	ASSSRGTSGINEQF
TRBV6-5	ASSYSAGTPPGELF
TRBV18	ASSPPGTGRQTQY
TRBV29-1	SVEGQAEQY
TRBV11-1	ASSLGGLARIYNEQF
TRBV7-8	ASSSLAGVHYEQY
TRBV20-1	SAIRDTGIHNSPLH
TRBV11-2	ASSFPGGGGNEQF
TRBV27	ASSKLAGFHEQY
TRBV24-1	ATSVQTAPSSYEQY
TRBV29-1	SVEVPQGAAEQY
TRBV5-1	ASSSQVGQLSSDSNQPQH
TRBV6-1	ASSTQPDEQF
TRBV7-3	ASRPGHFSGAGELF